One T cell receptor (beta chain) is described in this entry. Which antigen it targets is not known. The library came from the immunoSEQ multiplex PCR assay. For the multiplex PCR, a mixture combining 60 forward primers for TCR Vbeta segments and 13 reverse primers for TCR Jbeta segments was used. The CDR3 region of rearranged TCR beta genes was amplified from genomic DNA with a multiplex PCR assay. Amplified TCR beta libraries were sequenced as 87-base-pair reads on the Illumina HiSeq System. Per the source publication's procedure: A later analysis counted about 82 million unique TCR beta chains across the 700 or so repertoires, and some 11 million of these chains were shared by at least two donors. To remove PCR and sequencing errors, raw reads were error-corrected and collapsed into unique sequences using a nearest-neighbor algorithm that merged closely related sequences. To assign V, D and J gene segments, CDR3 sequences were aligned to IMGT reference sequences. Each retained sequence needed at least a six-nucleotide match to both a V gene segment and a J gene segment. A rearrangement counted as productive if the CDR3 had no stop codons and remained in frame with V and J, and every other rearrangement counted as non-productive. Following IMGT convention, CDR3 was defined as the stretch from the second conserved V-encoded cysteine up to the conserved J-encoded phenylalanine. In an earlier analysis of just under 600 of the donors, sequences lacking an unambiguous match to a single V gene segment were excluded. An earlier analysis of several hundred of the donors called V segments functional above 56.7% productive rearrangements and segregating when the between-donor standard deviation exceeded 5%. A statistical classification framework was built for diagnosing cytomegalovirus status from the catalog of TCR beta chain sequences. A later analysis assigned V and J genes by comparing TCR nucleotide sequences with IMGT/GENE-DB human TR gene sequences. The TCRdist pipeline was used in a later analysis to assign CDR3 sequences and most-parsimonious VDJ recombination scenarios. In a later analysis, each TCR beta chain was defined by its CDR3 amino acid sequence together with its V-gene family, and reads lacking a unique V-gene family were excluded. To address suspected cross-contamination and a sequencing artifact, a later analysis removed some 620 highly shared, low-generation-probability nucleotide sequences. For each public chain, a later analysis derived a clonal expansion index from normalized ranks of inferred template counts within each repertoire. Generation probabilities in a later analysis came from a VDJ recombination model fitted to out-of-frame rearrangements, and those results were checked against IGoR. In a later analysis, TCR-TCR, TCR-HLA and TCR-CMV co-occurrence was scored with hypergeometric tests, and a repertoire-size bias correction was applied to TCR pairs. In a later analysis, false discovery rates were estimated by permuting HLA or CMV assignments 20 times. A later analysis grouped co-occurring TCRs with DBSCAN, adding TCRdist sequence similarity when clustering within HLA-allele-positive subsets. Co-occurrence clustering excluded repertoires with fewer than 30,000 or more than 120,000 public chains, plus five with anomalous nucleotide sharing. TCRdb re-hosts the immuneACCESS table, in-frame sequences only. Its copies lack some clones; in the studies checked, an unresolved V gene accounts for under half of them, and the cause for the rest is not known. That table furnishes V, J and clone size, whereas the DNA furnished D and trimming. This sample's listing comprises 100,000 to 150,000 clones. Around 1.6% of the sample lies in the top ten.

In total, roughly 670 healthy bone marrow donors made up the cohort. All cohort members were sampled while nominally healthy, although unrecorded immune exposures were likely present. The donor tested CMV seropositive, placing the donor among the 289 seropositive members of the cohort. A peripheral blood sample was collected from each donor, and TCR beta sequencing was performed on peripheral blood mononuclear cells. Genomic DNA was extracted from the blood cell samples with the Qiagen DNeasy Blood Extraction Kit. These data come from a study of cytomegalovirus exposure and HLA in healthy donors (dated by TCRdb to the late 2010s). General notes on the study: In an earlier analysis of under 750 of the donors, 250 to 350 Gb of sequence data and 117 million unique TCR beta sequences from some 170 million T cells were reported. Roughly 300 gigabases of sequencing data and around 80 million unique TCR sequences made up an early release that covered about 640 HLA-typed donors. The genetic ancestry cluster associated with self-reported Caucasian donors included over 65% of the 350 to 500 genotyped donors. The aim of the study was to test whether cataloging public T cell receptors could identify signatures of past pathogen exposure. Using immunosequencing, the study profiled T cell repertoires from 640 or so subjects and related those repertoires to cytomegalovirus serostatus. A separate validation cohort of about 110 different subjects was used in addition to the 666-subject first cohort. To predict cytomegalovirus infection status, the study combined high-throughput TCR immunosequencing, statistical association of individual TCRs with disease status, and machine learning. In a later analysis, previously published TCR beta repertoires from 550 to 700 donors were re-analyzed and high-resolution HLA genotyping was added so that TCR occurrence patterns could be studied. Rather than drawing on any new phenotypic data, the later analysis identified candidate immune exposures from TCR beta sequences and the way those sequences occurred across donors. In an earlier analysis of 550 to 700 of the donors, high-throughput TCR beta sequencing was used to judge whether each TCR beta V gene segment behaved as functional or pseudogenic. Alongside the repertoire data, information on donor age, sex, ethnicity and CMV serostatus was compiled. Genome-wide SNP genotypes for about 65% of the roughly 670 donors were used in a later genetic analysis, which treated that subset as a discovery cohort. Every discovery cohort repertoire had been produced on one sequencing platform. Class I and class II HLA loci were covered by the typing at four-digit resolution. Typing coverage differed by locus: A, B, C, DRB1 and DQB1 were typed in about 629-640 donors, DQA1 in roughly 500, DPA1 in 600 to 610, and DPB1 in 472. Four to six DR-DQ haplotypes were handled as single units for association and clustering, since linkage in the cohort was strong. Among a few hundred genotyped donors of the cohort, an average of about 240,000 unique TCR beta nucleotide sequences were sequenced per donor, roughly 20% of them non-productive. Paper-wide results and their limitations: Broadly in line with IMGT annotations, most TCR beta V segments showed up in productive rearrangements about 87% or about 30% of the time in an earlier analysis of approximately 600 of the donors. Because HLA typing was unavailable for some donors at each locus, only the typed subset was used in association tests. In a later analysis, the rate of TCR association differed among HLA loci, with DRB1 alleles having the most associated TCRs and HLA-C alleles having the fewest. Roughly uniform sequencing depth across donors was assumed in presence/absence analyses, although this assumption may not hold. The authors suggested that the approach could potentially be generalized to other disease states and immunological phenotypes. Assigning TCR associations to individual alleles was difficult when HLA alleles, especially DR and DQ, strongly co-occurred. A later analysis associated about 17,000 TCR beta sequences with specific HLA alleles at a false discovery rate of 0.05. Linkage disequilibrium might explain the correlated functional status among segregating V segments, but an unknown experimental factor could not be ruled out. An association between a missense DCLRE1C variant and V-gene and J-gene trimming of TCR beta chains was found in a later genetic analysis and replicated in an independent cohort. A further reported finding was that TCR beta sequences accurately predicted the HLA-A and HLA-B alleles for most subjects in the first cohort. In a later analysis, most CMV-associated TCR beta chains were found to appear HLA-restricted, with HLA associations seemingly driven largely by CMV exposure. Cytomegalovirus status was reported to be diagnosed by the classifier with high specificity and sensitivity in both the original and validation cohorts. A later analysis reported that several top co-occurrence clusters appeared linked to parvovirus B19, influenza, CMV and Epstein-Barr virus. In vitro tests confirmed that three of the cytomegalovirus-associated TCR beta chains recognize cytomegalovirus antigens. The sequencing pipeline was judged likely to have produced a cluster of highly shared sequence variants as a technical artifact. According to a later genetic analysis, donors in an Asian-associated ancestry cluster had fewer N-insertions in productive TCRs than the approximately 670-donor mean. Immune exposure information for the cohort was limited to CMV serostatus. Because counts were too low, about 18 rarely observed V segments, including chromosome 9 orphons, were excluded from the earlier analysis of 587 of the donors. The cohort was sequenced for TCR beta chains only, and without alpha or paired-chain data the features that could be detected were limited. The study gave a list of some 150 TCR beta chains associated with cytomegalovirus. Across donors, most TCR sequences were observed very rarely, whereas some public TCRs were present in many individuals. Compared with equally common non-associated chains, HLA-associated TCR beta chains in a later analysis were more clonally expanded and had lower generation probabilities.

The specimen sequenced was PBMCs. This receptor was identified in a woman in her thirties or forties in good health and CMV-seropositive.

CDR3 reads: CASSRWNQPQHF. In nucleotides, the sequence is TGTGCCAGCAGCCGGTGGAATCAGCCCCAGCATTTT. Rearrangement joined TRBV27 to TRBJ1-5; the D gene cannot be resolved reliably. The CDR3 has 12 amino acids, counting the end cysteine and phenylalanine. Only CDR3 DNA remains: 36 bases, in frame from the first base. V drops 6 bases and J drops 4 bases, leaving 7 bases in between. Sequences MNHEY (CDR1) and SMNVEV (CDR2) are obtained from the germline V gene (reference sequence).